This paragraph reports one TCR beta chain. The entry originates in a study of chemoradiotherapy in HPV16-positive cancers. About the study: A couple of HPV16-positive patients' cells yielded candidate HPV-specific clones and common motifs.

The assay was immunoSEQ multiplex PCR, and TCRdb's table has in-frame clones only and misses some. The table lists about 11,000 clones, approximately 91% of them singletons. This clonotype was sampled from a human donor with HPV-associated anogenital cancer. Sequencing was performed on blood, taken from a patient who underwent chemoradiotherapy.

The CDR3 protein is CASSFTGNYNEQFF. Written as DNA, the CDR3 is TGTGCCAGCAGTTTTACCGGGAACTACAATGAGCAGTTCTTC. The chain links TRBV27 to TRBJ2-1; possible D gene TRBD2, 5 bases. V was cut by 3 bases and J by 3 bases, with 9 bases left in between. Germline CDR1 MNHEY, CDR2 SMNVEV (reference sequence). The CDR3 contains 14 residues.